A selection of T cell receptor beta chains follows, all from one sample in a study of blood T cells in healthy people across ages. TCRdb re-called the 5' RACE reads through MiXCR, storing one row per CDR3 protein. Of approximately 800,000 distinct CDR3 sequences listed, about 36% are singletons. Sequences were obtained from blood. Receptors were obtained from a man in his late teens or twenties in good health. The CDR3 runs from the conserved cysteine through the conserved F or W.

v_call cdr3_aa
TRBV4-3 CASSQAGASGGTTDTQYF
TRBV7-2 CASSLALTGSTEQYF
TRBV18 CASSPGGINAKNIQYF
TRBV7-9 CASSLAPSGAADTQYF
TRBV20-1 CSAEEDGDYSGANVLTF
TRBV7-7 CASSVELAETQYF
TRBV9 CASSSRQGAFSTDTQYF
TRBV3-1 CASSPMGLAKNIQYF
TRBV29-1 CSVVAELYNEQFF
TRBV2 CASGTGMPQPQHF
TRBV12-3/TRBV12-4 CASSLALGGDTQYF
TRBV20-1 CSAHPGTGELFF
TRBV25-1 CASSDKAGNTEAFF
TRBV6-6 CASSYGAYSTGELFF
TRBV29-1 CSGDRGYGTEAFF
TRBV15 CATSRDTGFGNQPQHF
TRBV18 CASSPPGDYTEAFF